These 22 T cell receptor beta chains were sequenced from one sample in a study of blood T cell repertoires in COVID-19. Profiling relied on immunoSEQ multiplex PCR, and the TCRdb table lists in-frame clones only, not all of them. The sample comprises around 300,000 clones, 88% of which are singletons, and 0.75% to 1% rests with the top ten. Sequencing used PBMCs or T cells enriched from blood (not recorded which). The receptors derive from a woman aged 25 to 45 who had recovered from COVID-19.

The CDR3 loop is CASSFRGQRYEQYF. As DNA, the CDR3 is TGTGCCAGCAGTTTTCGCGGGCAACGCTACGAGCAGTACTTC. The V and J genes are TRBV28 and TRBJ2-7, with D perhaps TRBD2 (5 bases). Germline assignment: CDR1 MDHEN and CDR2 SYDVKM. The CDR3 extends over 14 amino acids. Trimming left V 3 bases short and J 3 bases short, with 12 bases between.

This CDR3 reads CASSGGSNSETQYF. The CDR3 nucleotides are TGCGCCAGCAGCGGGGGGTCCAACTCGGAGACCCAGTACTTC. The V call is TRBV5-1, the J call TRBJ2-5, with D maybe TRBD2 (6 bases). Trimming pared 4 bases from V and 5 bases from J, leaving 15 bases between. This CDR3 has 14 residues. Germline CDR1 and CDR2: SGHRS and YFSETQ.

The gene calls are TRBV11-3 and TRBJ1-4; D might be TRBD1 (6 bases). CDR1 and CDR2 from the germline V gene are SGHNT and YENEEA. The CDR3 totals 15 residues. The germline V and J ends were trimmed by 5 bases and 7 bases, with 17 bases remaining between them. This chain's CDR3 is CASSPRTDVGEKLFF. CDR3 nucleotides: TGTGCCAGCAGCCCGAGGACAGACGTTGGTGAAAAACTGTTTTTT.

V usage is TRBV9 and J usage is TRBJ1-2; no firm D call. Germline assignment: CDR1 SGDLS and CDR2 YYNGEE. V was cut by 0 bases and J by 4 bases, with 13 bases left in between. The CDR3 length is 15 residues. The CDR3, as DNA: TGTGCCAGCAGCGTAGCCGTCAACTCAACCTATGGCTACACCTTC. Its translation is CASSVAVNSTYGYTF.

V usage is TRBV7-2 and J usage is TRBJ1-5; 8 bases align to TRBD1. The trim removed 6 bases at V and 4 bases at J, leaving 8 bases unmatched. The CDR3 totals 15 residues. Germline assignment: CDR1 SGHTA and CDR2 FQGNSA. Here the CDR3 DNA reads TGTGCCAGCAGTCAATCAGGGGGCATAAATCAGCCCCAGCATTTT. Translated, it gives CASSQSGGINQPQHF.

V and J are TRBV15 and TRBJ2-2; 8 bases align to TRBD2. CDR3 length: 14 residues. Germline V gene sequence: CDR1 LNHNV, CDR2 YYDKDF (reference sequence). Germline trimming cut 11 bases from V and 5 bases from J; bases unmatched to any gene: 10. The CDR3: CAPSGREVTGELFF. CDR3 sequence (DNA): TGTGCCCCCTCCGGGAGGGAGGTGACCGGGGAGCTGTTTTTT. Full variable domain (missing parts from reference TRBV15 and TRBJ2-2): DAMVIQNPRYQVTQFGKPVTLSCSQTLNHNVMYWYQQKSSQAPKLLFHYYDKDFNNEADTPDNFQSRRPNTSFCFLDIRSPGLGDTAMYLCAPSGREVTGELFFGEGSRLTVL.

The chain joins TRBV7-9 to TRBJ1-5; no reliable D call. Per germline, CDR1 SEHNR and CDR2 FQNEAQ (reference sequence). Between the trimmed V and J ends, which lost 2 bases and 5 bases, there was a span of 10 bases. This CDR3 is built from 14 residues. CDR3 in amino acids: CASSLSWRDQPQHF. CDR3 DNA sequence: TGTGCCAGCAGCTTATCCTGGCGGGATCAGCCCCAGCATTTT. Full variable domain (remainder filled in from reference TRBV7-9 and TRBJ1-5): DTGVSQNPRHKITKRGQNVTFRCDPISEHNRLYWYRQTLGQGPEFLTYFQNEAQLEKSRLLSDRFSAERPKGSFSTLEIQRTEQGDSAMYLCASSLSWRDQPQHFGDGTRLSIL.

This chain connects TRBV7-9 to TRBJ2-2; no definite D call. CDR1 is SEHNR, CDR2 FQNEAQ, per germline (reference sequence). V lost 5 bases, J lost 6 bases, and 10 bases lay in between. This CDR3 is built from 13 residues. CDR3 nucleotide sequence: TGTGCCAGCAGCCCCCCCTCGGCCGGGGAGCTGTTTTTT. Translation gives CASSPPSAGELFF.

The V and J genes are TRBV18 and TRBJ1-1, with 7 bases aligning to TRBD1. CDR1 is KGHSH and CDR2 is LQKENI in the germline V gene. J lost 4 bases, V lost 3 bases, and 11 bases had no gene match. The CDR3 consists of 16 residues. The CDR3 DNA reads TGTGCCAGCTCACCGAGAACAGGGGATTTTGGCACTGAAGCTTTCTTT. Its protein is CASSPRTGDFGTEAFF.

This clone was picked up a small number of times. Other DNA sequences from this sample encode an identical CDR3 as well. V is TRBV27 and J is TRBJ1-1; unclear D gene. V lost 2 bases, J lost 1 base, and 5 bases lay in between. The CDR3 extends over 13 amino acids. In germline, CDR1 is MNHEY, CDR2 SMNVEV (reference sequence). The CDR3 loop reads CASSLSRNTEAFF. The CDR3 DNA is TGTGCCAGCAGTTTAAGTAGGAACACTGAAGCTTTCTTT.

This rearrangement joins TRBV27 to TRBJ2-5, with TRBD2 matching over 9 bases. From germline, CDR1 is MNHEY and CDR2 SMNVEV (reference sequence). This CDR3 region has 16 residues. After removal of 5 bases from V and 2 bases from J, the junction contained 9 bases not matched to a gene. In DNA, the CDR3 is TGTGCCAGCAGTCTGTATAGCGGGGGCAAACAAGAGACCCAGTACTTC. It specifies CASSLYSGGKQETQYF.

As concerns this clone: The same CDR3 arises from other DNA sequences in this sample as well. The V call is TRBV28, the J call TRBJ2-7; a possible D gene is TRBD1 (6 bases). The V end lost 3 bases, the J end lost 3 bases, and 12 bases lay between the germline ends. Germline V gives CDR1 MDHEN, CDR2 SYDVKM. The CDR3 is made up of 14 amino acids. The CDR3, as DNA: TGTGCCAGCAGTTTGTCGGGGACATTCTACGAGCAGTACTTC. This translates into CASSLSGTFYEQYF.

The chain uses TRBV5-4 and TRBJ2-5; TRBD1 agrees at 7 bases. Germline assignment: CDR1 SGHNT and CDR2 YYREEE (reference sequence). The V and J ends lost 6 bases and 4 bases, in that order; junction bases with no gene match: 3. The CDR3 runs to 12 residues. The CDR3 nucleotides read TGTGCCAGCACGACAGGGAGAGAGACCCAGTACTTC. Its protein product is CASTTGRETQYF.

The chain joins TRBV6-5 to TRBJ1-6; a possible D gene is TRBD1 (5 bases). V lost 5 bases and J 7 bases, leaving 12 bases between the germline ends. The length of the CDR3 is 14 residues. Germline values: CDR1 MNHEY, CDR2 SVGAGI. CDR3 DNA sequence: TGTGCCAGCAGTATCAGGGCGCGGAATTCACCCCTCCACTTT. Residues: CASSIRARNSPLHF.

The chain has TRBV4-1 and TRBJ1-5; 9 bases align to TRBD1. The germline V gene has CDR1 MGHRA and CDR2 YSYEKL. Trimming at V came to 3 bases and at J to 2 bases, leaving 5 bases not matched to a gene. The CDR3 has 16 residues. The CDR3 here is CASSQLQGAGNQPQHF. The CDR3 coding sequence is TGCGCCAGCAGCCAGTTACAGGGGGCCGGCAATCAGCCCCAGCATTTT.

The chain couples TRBV5-4 to TRBJ2-7, with D uncertain. CDR1 and CDR2 (germline): SGHNT, YYREEE (reference sequence). V lost 3 bases and J lost 0, with 7 bases in between. The CDR3 totals 13 residues. CDR3 in DNA: TGTGCCAGCAGCTCCCGGTCCTCCTACGAGCAGTACTTC. It codes for CASSSRSSYEQYF.

The chain employs TRBV7-2 and TRBJ1-2, with TRBD1 matching over 7 bases. The ends lost 6 bases at V and 9 bases at J; junction bases unmatched: 13. This CDR3 region has 14 residues. CDR1 SGHTA and CDR2 FQGNSA come from the germline V gene. Here the CDR3 DNA reads TGTGCCAGCAGAGAAGGAGGGGGCGCTTCAAGCTACACCTTC. Protein: CASREGGGASSYTF.

This sequence joins TRBV2 and TRBJ2-1; 10 bases are shared with TRBD2. With V trimmed by 7 bases and J by 5 bases, 14 bases remained unmatched. This CDR3 spans 17 amino acids. Germline lookup yields CDR1 SNHLY and CDR2 FYNNEI. DNA of the CDR3: TGTGCCAGCAATCCTACTCCTAGCGGGAGAGGGCACAATGAGCAGTTCTTC. The encoded protein is CASNPTPSGRGHNEQFF.

Concerning this clone itself: Its ends do not fully match the called genes, so a read error is possible. The genes are TRBV7-7 and TRBJ2-3; 8 nucleotides line up with TRBD2. The germline gives CDR1 SSHAT, CDR2 FNYEAQ (reference sequence). This CDR3 comprises 14 residues. CDR3 bases: TGTGCTAGCAGCTTGGGACTAGGGACAGATACGCAGTATTTT. It is translated as CASSLGLGTDTQYF.

The DNA of the CDR3 is TGTGCCACCAGTGATTCTGGACAGGGGGCAAACACCGGGGAGCTGTTTTTT. This gives the protein CATSDSGQGANTGELFF. V gene TRBV24-1 combines with J gene TRBJ2-2; 11 positions match TRBD1. The V gene's germline CDR1 is KGHDR and CDR2 SFDVKD. CDR3 length: 17 amino acids. Unmatched junction bases numbered 3, after V lost 2 bases and J lost 2 bases.

V usage is TRBV9 and J usage is TRBJ1-3; D ambiguous. V was pared by 0 bases and J by 0 bases, with 16 bases between. This CDR3 comprises 18 residues. Germline assignment: CDR1 SGDLS and CDR2 YYNGEE. The CDR3 protein is CASSVAREVPLSGNTIYF. CDR3 in DNA: TGTGCCAGCAGCGTAGCCCGTGAGGTACCACTCTCTGGAAACACCATATATTTT.

This chain uses TRBV9 with TRBJ2-5; TRBD1 might be the D (5 bases). The CDR3 spans 14 residues. Germline CDR1 SGDLS, CDR2 YYNGEE. Trimming cost V 3 bases and J 1 base, with 10 bases left between them. The CDR3 region has the DNA TGTGCCAGCAGCGCCCAAGGGGCCCAAGAGACCCAGTACTTC. Encoded protein: CASSAQGAQETQYF.